This T cell receptor beta chain emerged from a study of T cells expressing NK-cell markers (dated by TCRdb to 2019 to 2021). At the level of the whole study: In sorted CD3+CD56+NKG2C+, CD3+CD56+NKG2C- and CD3+CD56-NKG2C+ T-cell subsets from several donors, TCR beta-chain repertoires were profiled. Among the eight sequenced donors, only one was HCMV-seronegative, while the other seven were HCMV-seropositive. The eight sequenced donors were randomly selected healthy volunteers, three men and five women. Libraries were sequenced as 2 x 150 bp reads on Illumina HiSeq 2000/2500, MiSeq or NextSeq.

HCMV serostatus was determined by detecting HCMV-specific IgG in serum with a commercial ELISA kit. Ficoll density gradient centrifugation was used to isolate peripheral blood mononuclear cells from blood. The paper as a whole reports these results and caveats: Whether the expanded NKG2C-expressing T cell clones were specific for HCMV antigens was left unclear. Those dominant clonotypes were again the most abundant among CD3+CD56-NKG2C+ cells in a few donors, at about 28.3-60.1%. In 5 to 7 donors, the dominant CD3+CD56+NKG2C+ clonotypes were found to rank among the top 10 CD8+ clonotypes and to make up 1.0-7.0% of CD8+ T cells.

On this clonotype: It lacks a known antigen.

The sequencer listed for this sample is Illumina HiSeq 2000. 5'RACE template switching, by which a universal primer site and unique molecular identifiers were added, was used to make TCR beta cDNA libraries. Priming for cDNA synthesis came from the TCR beta constant segment, and two successive PCR amplification steps followed. In the authors' own workflow: MIGEC handled demultiplexing of the reads and grouping by UMI, while MiTCR was used to assemble and quantify clonotypes. To exclude erroneous sequences, only TCR cDNA sequences supported by at least two reads were retained. Downstream repertoire analysis used the tcR package, and clonotypes were matched across fractions by CDR3 nucleotide sequence plus V segment. VDJmatch was used to annotate antigen specificity against VDJdb, with one amino acid substitution in CDR3 allowed. TCRdb reprocessed the reads and assigns one entry to each CDR3 protein sequence, leaving out DNA. What appears here as the V and J calls and clone size reflects TCRdb's work, not the paper's. The sample table gives roughly 120,000 distinct CDR3 sequences. Jointly, the top ten make up less than 20% of the sample.

In the germline V gene, CDR1 corresponds to MGHDK and CDR2 to SYGVNS. The CDR3 holds 21 amino acids from the cysteine to the phenylalanine. The coding DNA is unavailable. The sequenced material came from blood T cells: a sorted CD56 or NKG2C T cell subset, CD4+ or CD8+ T cells, or bulk PBMC T cells (not recorded which). The V and J segments used are TRBV25-1 and TRBJ2-7; no DNA is available, so the TRBD2 call from TCRdb remains unchecked. This receptor was identified in a woman aged 18-70 years in good health. For the CDR3, the sequence is CASGSRFLRPVASGSLCEQYF.